This T cell receptor (beta chain) was found in a study of blood T cell repertoires in COVID-19. Across the whole study: COVID-19 samples collected from the United States, Italy and Spain covered acute and convalescent phases. Sources were T cells, B-cell-depleted T cells, or PBMCs; the material itself was cDNA or gDNA.

V lost 6 bases to trimming and J lost 7 bases, with 28 bases between them. The length of the CDR3 is 18 residues. Per the germline V gene, CDR1 is MDHEN and CDR2 is SYDVKM. In the original analysis: Amplified reference gene primers provided the basis for estimating nucleated cell counts. Measured with immunoSEQ multiplex PCR; TCRdb has only the in-frame clones, and not every one. V and J calls and clone size follow that table, whereas D and trimming were derived from the DNA. This sample has approximately 290,000 clones, with 85% to 90% found just once. The TCR was taken from a man aged 25 to 40 with acute or convalescent COVID-19. Sequencing used peripheral blood. The V and J genes are TRBV28 and TRBJ1-3, with a possible D match to TRBD1 (6 bases). CDR3 nucleotide sequence: TGTGCCAGCAGCACGACCAAGACCGGGACACGGAGTTGGAACACCATATATTTT. Encoded protein: CASSTTKTGTRSWNTIYF.